Presented here are 22 T cell receptor beta chains from one specimen sequenced in a study of blood T cells in healthy people across ages. Next came a second PCR, run for about 7 to 12 cycles, which used a sample-barcoded 5' primer along with a J-beta primer mix. Each CDR3 protein gets one entry after TCRdb re-called the 5' RACE reads with MiXCR. The repertoire holds about 810,000 distinct CDR3 sequences, with 35% to 40% as singletons. The sample taken for sequencing was blood. These receptors were obtained from a man in his late teens or twenties in good health.

The CDR3 is CSAIDSPYEQYF. CDR3 DNA sequence: TGCAGTGCTATAGACAGTCCCTACGAGCAGTACTTC. The chain uses TRBV20-1 and TRBJ2-7, with D possibly being TRBD1 (5 bases). This CDR3 region has 12 residues. Germline V gene lookup returns CDR1 DFQATT and CDR2 SNEGSKA (reference sequence). V gave up 4 bases and J gave up 2 bases, with 9 bases separating them.

The genes are TRBV9 and TRBJ1-2; possibly TRBD1 for D (5 bases). This CDR3 contains 14 residues. CDR1 and CDR2 from the germline V gene are SGDLS and YYNGEE. The V end was cut by 4 bases, the J end by 4 bases, with 14 bases between. CDR3 loop: CASSPLAGFYGYTF. The CDR3 region has the DNA TGTGCCAGCAGCCCCCTGGCAGGGTTCTATGGCTACACCTTC. The whole variable domain, filled in from reference TRBV9 and TRBJ1-2, reads DSGVTQTPKHLITATGQRVTLRCSPRSGDLSVYWYQQSLDQGLQFLIQYYNGEERAKGNILERFSAQQFPDLHSELNLSSLELGDSALYFCASSPLAGFYGYTFGSGTRLTVV.

The rearrangement links TRBV10-3 to TRBJ1-1; tentative D call: TRBD1 (5 bases). The germline V and J ends were trimmed by 2 bases and 3 bases, with 10 bases remaining between them. This CDR3 is 14 amino acids long. The germline V gene encodes CDR1 ENHRY and CDR2 SYGVKD. CDR3 nucleotides: TGTGCCATCAGTGAGGCAGGGAAGCACACTGAAGCTTTCTTT. Residues: CAISEAGKHTEAFF.

A note on this clonotype: This may be a read error, as it is one base from a much larger clone. V is TRBV2 and J is TRBJ2-5; no clear D gene. CDR1 is SNHLY, CDR2 FYNNEI, per germline. This CDR3 has 12 residues. Trimming cost V 9 bases and J 4 bases, with 12 bases left between them. Here the CDR3 DNA reads TGTGCCAGTAGCCGGCCACGAGAGACCCAGTACTTC. Translated: CASSRPRETQYF.

The V call is TRBV20-1, the J call TRBJ2-3, with D perhaps matching TRBD2 (5 bases). The CDR3 has 14 residues. CDR1 and CDR2 from the germline V gene are DFQATT and SNEGSKA (reference sequence). Trimming took 5 bases from V and 2 from J, leaving 14 bases between them. The CDR3 DNA reads as TGCAGTGCTCGACGACGGGATAACACAGATACGCAGTATTTT. This gives the protein CSARRRDNTDTQYF.

The V call is TRBV15, the J call TRBJ2-1; 10 positions agree with TRBD2. CDR3 length: 13 residues. CDR1 is LNHNV, CDR2 YYDKDF, per germline (reference sequence). V dropped 8 bases and J dropped 6; count of bases not matched to a gene: 4. The CDR3 DNA reads as TGTGCCACCCTTAGCGGGGGGTCCAATGAGCAGTTCTTC. This translates into CATLSGGSNEQFF.

This clonotype was picked up many times. The V call is TRBV10-2, the J call TRBJ1-2; TRBD1 matches at 10 bases. From germline, CDR1 is WSHSY and CDR2 SAAADI. The CDR3 length is 13 residues. V lost 5 bases, J lost 6 bases, and 3 bases stayed unmatched. The CDR3 here is CASSPDRGHGYTF. As DNA, the CDR3 is TGCGCCAGCAGTCCTGACAGGGGGCATGGCTACACCTTC.

This sequence joins TRBV7-2 and TRBJ2-4, with 11 bases matching TRBD1. The V gene's germline CDR1 is SGHTA and CDR2 FQGNSA. Unmatched junction bases numbered 5, after V lost 5 bases and J lost 2 bases. The CDR3 extends over 16 amino acids. CDR3 bases: TGTGCCAGCAGCCCTCGGGACAGGGGGACCAAAAACATTCAGTACTTC. This translates into CASSPRDRGTKNIQYF.

The V and J genes are TRBV11-2 and TRBJ2-1; 7 bases line up with TRBD1. V shed 0 bases, J shed 2 bases, and the junction held 13 bases outside the gene matches. Germline assignment: CDR1 SGHAT and CDR2 FQNNGV. The CDR3 has 19 residues. The CDR3 DNA reads TGTGCCAGCAGCTTAGATCTAAGGGGGCAGGGGACCCCCTACAATGAGCAGTTCTTC. Its translation is CASSLDLRGQGTPYNEQFF.

Ten or more counts support this clonotype. V is TRBV9 and J is TRBJ2-7, with D perhaps matching TRBD1 or TRBD2 (6 bases each). V was trimmed by 4 bases and J by 4 bases, leaving 12 bases between them. CDR3 length equals 13 residues. Germline CDR1 is SGDLS and CDR2 is YYNGEE. In nucleotides, the CDR3 is TGTGCCAGCAGCCCCGGGGGCCAATACGAGCAGTACTTC. Its protein is CASSPGGQYEQYF.

A few counts support this clonotype. The chain is built from TRBV5-1 and TRBJ1-1, with 8 bases aligning to TRBD1. This CDR3 region has 15 residues. Unmatched junction bases numbered 5, after V lost 4 bases and J lost 0 bases. The germline gives CDR1 SGHRS, CDR2 YFSETQ. This CDR3 is CASSARQGLNTEAFF. The CDR3 DNA reads TGCGCCAGCAGCGCCCGACAGGGGTTGAACACTGAAGCTTTCTTT.

This clonotype was observed a few times. CDR3 nucleotide sequence: TGTGCCAGCAGCTTAGCGACAGGGCGAAGGCGAAATTATGGCTACACCTTC. Amino acid sequence: CASSLATGRRRNYGYTF. This sequence joins TRBV7-2 and TRBJ1-2; TRBD1 agrees at 7 bases. The ends lost 0 bases at V and 5 bases at J; junction bases unmatched: 12. From germline, CDR1 is SGHTA and CDR2 FQGNSA. The CDR3 is 17 residues long. The variable domain in full, with the rest retrieved from reference TRBV7-2 and TRBJ1-2, is GAGVSQSPSNKVTEKGKDVELRCDPISGHTALYWYRQSLGQGLEFLIYFQGNSAPDKSGLPSDRFSAERTGGSVSTLTIQRTQQEDSAVYLCASSLATGRRRNYGYTFGSGTRLTVV.

The CDR3 coding sequence is TGCAGTGCTAGAGAACTGCTAGCGGGGGACAGGGATGAGCAGTTCTTC. This translates into CSARELLAGDRDEQFF. The gene calls are TRBV20-1 and TRBJ2-1, with D possibly matching TRBD2 (10 bases). Germline-derived CDR1 and CDR2 are DFQATT and SNEGSKA (reference sequence). The CDR3 length is 16 residues. Trimming took 0 bases from V and 8 from J, leaving 20 bases between them.

This chain uses TRBV25-1 with TRBJ2-5; 7 positions agree with TRBD2. The trim removed 5 bases at V and 5 bases at J, leaving 17 bases unmatched. The CDR3 spans 17 residues. In germline, CDR1 is MGHDK, CDR2 SYGVNS. The CDR3 nucleotides are TGTGCCAGCAGTCCTCCTCGAAGGTGGTGGGGAGGGGAGACCCAGTACTTC. Translation: CASSPPRRWWGGETQYF. Variable domain in full (rest from reference TRBV25-1 and TRBJ2-5): EADIYQTPRYLVIGTGKKITLECSQTMGHDKMYWYQQDPGMELHLIHYSYGVNSTEKGDLSSESTVSRIRTEHFPLTLESARPSHTSQYLCASSPPRRWWGGETQYFGPGTRLLVL.

This clonotype has a handful of counts. This chain links TRBV20-1 with TRBJ2-1, with 14 bases lining up with TRBD2. The junction had 2 bases not matched to a gene; V was cut back by 8 bases and J by 8 bases. This CDR3 region has 12 residues. Germline CDR1 DFQATT, CDR2 SNEGSKA (reference sequence). CDR3 DNA: TGCAGTTGGACTAGCGGGGGGTATGAGCAGTTCTTC. This codes for CSWTSGGYEQFF.

This clonotype came up a few times. Here the CDR3 reads CASGLAHQETQYF. The DNA of the CDR3 is TGTGCCAGCGGGTTAGCGCACCAAGAGACCCAGTACTTC. V usage is TRBV7-2 and J usage is TRBJ2-5; weak D call: TRBD2 (5 bases). This CDR3 region has 13 residues. CDR1 SGHTA and CDR2 FQGNSA come from the germline V gene. V was shortened by 8 bases and J by 0 bases, with 10 bases between the two germline ends.

As concerns this clonotype: Being one base from a much bigger clone, this may be a read error. The rearrangement links TRBV7-2 to TRBJ2-1, with TRBD1 matching 7 bases. This CDR3 comprises 14 residues. The trim removed 7 bases at V and 8 bases at J, leaving 11 bases unmatched. CDR1 and CDR2 from the germline V gene are SGHTA and FQGNSA. In DNA, the CDR3 is TGTGCCAGCAACTTCGACAGGGTTTTTGATGAGCAGTTCTTC. Translating gives CASNFDRVFDEQFF. Combining the CDR3 with reference TRBV7-2 and TRBJ2-1 gives the whole variable domain GAGVSQSPSNKVTEKGKDVELRCDPISGHTALYWYRQSLGQGLEFLIYFQGNSAPDKSGLPSDRFSAERTGGSVSTLTIQRTQQEDSAVYLCASNFDRVFDEQFFGPGTRLTVL.

This clonotype was counted a few times. This may be a read error: a much more frequent sequence differs by one nucleotide. The chain combines TRBV7-9 with TRBJ2-7, with D perhaps given as TRBD1 or TRBD2 (5 bases each). CDR3 length: 14 residues. Germline V gene lookup returns CDR1 SEHNR and CDR2 FQNEAQ (reference sequence). The DNA of the CDR3 is TGTGCCGGCAGCTTCCGGGGCACCCCACACGAGCAGTACTTC. Translating gives CAGSFRGTPHEQYF.

With respect to this clonotype: At one of its ends the junction is not consistent with the germline gene, which may arise from a read error. The chain carries TRBV6-5 and TRBJ2-7; unclear D gene. Germline loops: CDR1 MNHEY, CDR2 SVGAGI. CDR3 length equals 13 residues. The CDR3 loop is CACSLQPAAEQYF. CDR3 DNA sequence: TGTGCCTGCAGCCTCCAGCCTGCAGCCGAGCAGTACTTC.

The chain uses TRBV9 and TRBJ2-3; 8 bases are shared with TRBD2. CDR1 SGDLS and CDR2 YYNGEE come from the germline V gene. V lost 4 bases, J lost 2 bases, and 9 bases stayed unmatched. CDR3 length: 16 residues. The CDR3, as DNA: TGTGCCAGCAGCCCCGGGACTAGGACCTTCACAGATACGCAGTATTTT. It encodes CASSPGTRTFTDTQYF.

V is TRBV10-3 and J is TRBJ2-7; 9 bases match TRBD1. Germline trimming cut 0 bases from V and 6 bases from J; bases unmatched to any gene: 9. Germline V gene lookup returns CDR1 ENHRY and CDR2 SYGVKD. This CDR3 is built from 16 residues. CDR3 residues: CAISESMDRGFGEQYF. Here the CDR3 DNA reads TGTGCCATCAGTGAGTCCATGGACAGGGGTTTCGGCGAGCAGTACTTC.

The rearrangement joins TRBV20-1 to TRBJ1-2; D remains unclear. The CDR3 loop spans 13 amino acids. Germline V gene sequence: CDR1 DFQATT, CDR2 SNEGSKA (reference sequence). V was clipped by 5 bases and J by 2 bases, with 12 bases between them. Written as DNA, the CDR3 is TGCAGTGCTCCCCTGACGGCGAACTATGGCTACACCTTC. This gives the protein CSAPLTANYGYTF.